This T cell receptor (beta chain) appears in the sequencing data of a study of Tregs in tolerant kidney transplant recipients. CDR1 and CDR2 (germline): SGDLS, YYNGEE. This CDR3 is 20 amino acids long. The trim removed 1 base at V and 3 bases at J, leaving 17 bases unmatched. The method was immunoSEQ multiplex PCR; TCRdb's version includes in-frame clones alone and lacks a portion of them. Of roughly 120,000 clones detected, roughly 93% appear once; the ten largest clones hold around 0.6%. Unstimulated regulatory T cells (CD4+CD25+CD127-), CD4+CD25- non-regulatory cells, CD4 and CD8 cells were FACS-sorted from thawed PBMCs. This clone showed up just once.

The rearrangement joins TRBV9 to TRBJ2-2, with 8 bases fitting TRBD2. The material sequenced was CD4+ T cells from blood. The source is a human donor in good health. The CDR3 protein is CASSVPRLLAGNPDTGELFF. CDR3 DNA sequence: TGTGCCAGCAGCGTACCCCGGTTGCTAGCGGGCAATCCGGACACCGGGGAGCTGTTTTTT.